This T cell receptor beta chain was identified during a study of shared clonotypes between healthy human individuals. Study-level results: A handful of donors showed sharing of approximately 5% of naive CD4 clonotypes.

Clones were read by immunoSEQ multiplex PCR, and TCRdb kept only the in-frame ones, dropping some. The data show 150,000 to 200,000 clones, approximately 95% seen once. Comment on this clone: No antigen is known for it.

Sample: naive CD4+ T cells sorted from blood. Subset here: CD45RA+ positively selected. The TCR was taken from a young woman in good health.

The DNA for the CDR3 is TGCGCCAGCAGCCAAACCGGGACAGGGAACTTTCGCACAGATACGCAGTATTTT. It specifies CASSQTGTGNFRTDTQYF. The V gene is TRBV4-1, the J gene TRBJ2-3; 9 bases line up with TRBD1. V trimming: 2 bases; J trimming: 1 base; junction bases outside the gene matches: 10. Germline CDR1 is MGHRA and CDR2 is YSYEKL. CDR3 size: 18 residues.